A selection of T cell receptor beta chains follows, all from one sample in a study of a mutant IDH1 vaccine in newly diagnosed glioma. Assay: immunoSEQ multiplex PCR; the TCRdb copy retains only in-frame clones and omits some. This repertoire shows approximately 25,000 clones, around 93% found once; its top ten account for about 1.2%. This material consisted of PBMCs, taken from a glioma patient treated with radiotherapy, temozolomide or both. These receptors came from a man aged 40-49 years with glioma. CDR3s include the opening cysteine and the closing phenylalanine or tryptophan. The order of the fields is J gene, D gene, clone size, V gene, CDR3 protein, CDR3 DNA. A D gene is named only where the DNA matches it firmly. Some rows have no size entry. The others give once, few or many, or a class for an expanded clone.

j_call: TRBJ1-5
d_call: -
clone_size: -
v_call: TRBV6-9
cdr3_aa: CASSNNRERDQPQHF
cdr3_nt: TGTGCCAGCAGCAATAACAGGGAACGGGATCAGCCCCAGCATTTT

j_call: TRBJ2-7
d_call: -
clone_size: -
v_call: TRBV19
cdr3_aa: CASSIVRAGGVEQYF
cdr3_nt: TGTGCCAGTAGTATAGTAAGGGCCGGGGGCGTCGAGCAGTACTTC

j_call: TRBJ2-3
d_call: TRBD2
clone_size: -
v_call: TRBV29-1
cdr3_aa: CSVEGTSGSTDTQYF
cdr3_nt: TGCAGCGTTGAAGGGACTAGCGGGAGCACAGATACGCAGTATTTT

j_call: TRBJ2-7
d_call: -
clone_size: -
v_call: TRBV11-3
cdr3_aa: CASSLSAVSYEQYF
cdr3_nt: TGTGCCAGCAGCTTATCTGCAGTGTCGTACGAGCAGTACTTC

j_call: TRBJ2-3
d_call: TRBD2
clone_size: -
v_call: TRBV6-4
cdr3_aa: CASGTSGGAVDTQYF
cdr3_nt: TGTGCCAGCGGAACTAGCGGGGGGGCCGTAGATACGCAGTATTTT

j_call: TRBJ2-3
d_call: TRBD2
clone_size: once
v_call: TRBV28
cdr3_aa: CASSENSGGLADTQYF
cdr3_nt: TGTGCCAGCAGTGAAAATAGCGGGGGGTTAGCAGATACGCAGTATTTT

j_call: TRBJ1-1
d_call: -
clone_size: -
v_call: TRBV6-5
cdr3_aa: CASRRMVADTEAFF
cdr3_nt: TGTGCCAGCAGAAGGATGGTCGCGGACACTGAAGCTTTCTTT

j_call: TRBJ2-1
d_call: TRBD1
clone_size: once
v_call: TRBV6-1
cdr3_aa: CASGSDRDAYNEQFF
cdr3_nt: TGTGCCAGCGGGTCGGACAGGGACGCCTACAATGAGCAGTTCTTC

j_call: TRBJ1-5
d_call: TRBD1
clone_size: -
v_call: TRBV5-5
cdr3_aa: CASSPTGTWGNQPQHF
cdr3_nt: TGTGCCAGCAGCCCGACAGGGACATGGGGCAATCAGCCCCAGCATTTT

j_call: TRBJ2-1
d_call: TRBD2
clone_size: -
v_call: TRBV5-1
cdr3_aa: CASSFLAGGPDEQFF
cdr3_nt: TGCGCCAGCAGCTTCCTAGCGGGAGGGCCTGATGAGCAGTTCTTC

j_call: TRBJ1-5
d_call: -
clone_size: -
v_call: TRBV5-1
cdr3_aa: CASSPGGGIGQPQHF
cdr3_nt: TGCGCCAGCAGCCCCGGGGGGGGAATCGGACAGCCCCAGCATTTT

j_call: TRBJ2-2
d_call: -
clone_size: -
v_call: TRBV7-2
cdr3_aa: CASSLVLAGELFF
cdr3_nt: TGTGCCAGCAGCTTAGTGCTAGCGGGGGAGCTGTTTTTT

j_call: TRBJ2-1
d_call: TRBD2
clone_size: -
v_call: TRBV6-1
cdr3_aa: CASSALSGRAVRGDEQFF
cdr3_nt: TGTGCCAGCAGTGCGTTGAGCGGGAGGGCCGTTCGGGGCGATGAGCAGTTCTTC

j_call: TRBJ2-7
d_call: -
clone_size: once
v_call: TRBV5-1
cdr3_aa: CASSLAGGLYEQYF
cdr3_nt: TGCGCCAGCAGCTTGGCAGGGGGGCTCTACGAGCAGTACTTC

j_call: TRBJ1-2
d_call: TRBD1
clone_size: -
v_call: TRBV4-3
cdr3_aa: CASSQGTGGANYGYTF
cdr3_nt: TGCGCCAGCAGCCAGGGGACAGGGGGCGCTAACTATGGCTACACCTTC

j_call: TRBJ2-5
d_call: -
clone_size: -
v_call: TRBV2
cdr3_aa: CASSPRTVQETQYF
cdr3_nt: TGTGCCAGCAGTCCCCGGACCGTACAAGAGACCCAGTACTTC

j_call: TRBJ2-1
d_call: TRBD1
clone_size: once
v_call: TRBV29-1
cdr3_aa: CSVASGGPPHNEQFF
cdr3_nt: TGCAGCGTTGCATCAGGGGGCCCCCCCCACAATGAGCAGTTCTTC

j_call: TRBJ1-4
d_call: -
clone_size: -
v_call: TRBV5-4
cdr3_aa: CASSLDGEKLFF
cdr3_nt: TGTGCCAGCAGCTTGGACGGTGAAAAACTGTTTTTT

j_call: TRBJ1-1
d_call: -
clone_size: -
v_call: TRBV6-5
cdr3_aa: CASSLVVGATEAFF
cdr3_nt: TGTGCCAGCAGCTTAGTCGTGGGTGCCACTGAAGCTTTCTTT

j_call: TRBJ2-3
d_call: -
clone_size: few
v_call: TRBV10-1
cdr3_aa: CASSDTQYF
cdr3_nt: TGCGCCTCCTCCGATACGCAGTATTTT

j_call: TRBJ1-5
d_call: TRBD1
clone_size: -
v_call: TRBV19
cdr3_aa: CASNPDRGRNNQPQHF
cdr3_nt: TGTGCCAGTAACCCGGACAGGGGCAGAAACAATCAGCCCCAGCATTTT

j_call: TRBJ1-1
d_call: -
clone_size: -
v_call: TRBV9
cdr3_aa: CASSEGRAGTEAFF
cdr3_nt: TGTGCCAGCAGCGAAGGCAGGGCAGGCACTGAAGCTTTCTTT

j_call: TRBJ2-1
d_call: -
clone_size: -
v_call: TRBV19
cdr3_aa: CASSTTRGKRQFF
cdr3_nt: TGTGCCAGTAGTACAACTAGAGGCAAAAGGCAGTTCTTC

j_call: TRBJ1-1
d_call: -
clone_size: -
v_call: TRBV5-4
cdr3_aa: CASSATLTGTNTEAFF
cdr3_nt: TGTGCCAGCAGCGCGACCCTTACTGGGACGAACACTGAAGCTTTCTTT

j_call: TRBJ2-7
d_call: -
clone_size: -
v_call: TRBV6-5
cdr3_aa: CASSQLLGLRYEQYF
cdr3_nt: TGTGCCAGCAGTCAACTCCTCGGACTGCGCTACGAGCAGTACTTC

j_call: TRBJ1-2
d_call: -
clone_size: once
v_call: TRBV2
cdr3_aa: CASSERPTLDYGYTF
cdr3_nt: TGTGCCAGCAGTGAAAGGCCGACCCTAGACTATGGCTACACCTTC

j_call: TRBJ2-7
d_call: -
clone_size: -
v_call: TRBV10-3
cdr3_aa: CAISDQGPEQYF
cdr3_nt: TGTGCCATCAGTGATCAGGGCCCCGAGCAGTACTTC

j_call: TRBJ2-1
d_call: TRBD2
clone_size: -
v_call: TRBV9
cdr3_aa: CASSSWSGGPNEQFF
cdr3_nt: TGTGCCAGCAGCTCGTGGAGCGGGGGGCCCAATGAGCAGTTCTTC

j_call: TRBJ2-5
d_call: -
clone_size: -
v_call: TRBV2
cdr3_aa: CASTLSAETQYF
cdr3_nt: TGTGCCAGCACCTTGTCCGCGGAGACCCAGTACTTC

j_call: TRBJ2-1
d_call: -
clone_size: -
v_call: TRBV28
cdr3_aa: CASSLILEGANEQFF
cdr3_nt: TGTGCCAGCAGTTTAATTCTTGAGGGAGCGAATGAGCAGTTCTTC

j_call: TRBJ1-2
d_call: -
clone_size: -
v_call: TRBV5-1
cdr3_aa: CASSRRQTNYGYTF
cdr3_nt: TGCGCCAGCAGCAGGAGGCAGACAAACTATGGCTACACCTTC

j_call: TRBJ2-3
d_call: TRBD2
clone_size: -
v_call: TRBV6-6
cdr3_aa: CASSYVTSADTQYF
cdr3_nt: TGTGCCAGCAGTTACGTGACTAGCGCAGATACGCAGTATTTT

j_call: TRBJ1-4
d_call: -
clone_size: -
v_call: TRBV7-2
cdr3_aa: CASSLWASNGKLFF
cdr3_nt: TGTGCCAGCAGCCTATGGGCCTCGAATGGAAAACTGTTTTTT

j_call: TRBJ1-4
d_call: -
clone_size: -
v_call: TRBV7-3
cdr3_aa: CASSLQAADEKLFF
cdr3_nt: TGTGCCAGCAGCTTACAGGCGGCGGATGAAAAACTGTTTTTT

j_call: TRBJ2-1
d_call: TRBD2
clone_size: few
v_call: TRBV7-2
cdr3_aa: CASSMERGAGNEQFF
cdr3_nt: TGTGCCAGCAGCATGGAGCGGGGGGCAGGGAATGAGCAGTTCTTC

j_call: TRBJ2-5
d_call: -
clone_size: -
v_call: TRBV7-9
cdr3_aa: CASSLITQETQYF
cdr3_nt: TGTGCCAGCAGCTTAATAACCCAAGAGACCCAGTACTTC

j_call: TRBJ2-1
d_call: TRBD2
clone_size: -
v_call: TRBV10-1
cdr3_aa: CASGGGSDTYNEQFF
cdr3_nt: TGCGCCAGCGGCGGGGGAAGCGATACCTACAATGAGCAGTTCTTC

j_call: TRBJ1-4
d_call: -
clone_size: -
v_call: TRBV28
cdr3_aa: CASSPSGLTATNEKLFF
cdr3_nt: TGTGCCAGCAGCCCATCGGGGTTGACGGCAACTAATGAAAAACTGTTTTTT

j_call: TRBJ2-7
d_call: TRBD2
clone_size: -
v_call: TRBV29-1
cdr3_aa: CSVEDGSGGYEQYF
cdr3_nt: TGCAGCGTTGAAGATGGGAGCGGGGGGTACGAGCAGTACTTC

j_call: TRBJ1-1
d_call: -
clone_size: -
v_call: TRBV9
cdr3_aa: CASSVGPGNTEAFF
cdr3_nt: TGTGCCAGCAGCGTAGGTCCCGGGAACACTGAAGCTTTCTTT

j_call: TRBJ1-2
d_call: TRBD1
clone_size: -
v_call: TRBV4-1
cdr3_aa: CASSRISDRGDGYTF
cdr3_nt: TGCGCCAGCAGTCGAATTTCGGACAGGGGAGATGGCTACACCTTC

j_call: TRBJ2-3
d_call: TRBD2
clone_size: -
v_call: TRBV11-3
cdr3_aa: CASSYPSGGSTDTQYF
cdr3_nt: TGTGCCAGCAGCTACCCTAGCGGGGGAAGCACAGATACGCAGTATTTT

j_call: TRBJ1-5
d_call: -
clone_size: few
v_call: TRBV9
cdr3_aa: CASSPGLSNQPQHF
cdr3_nt: TGTGCCAGCAGCCCCGGCCTTAGCAATCAGCCCCAGCATTTT